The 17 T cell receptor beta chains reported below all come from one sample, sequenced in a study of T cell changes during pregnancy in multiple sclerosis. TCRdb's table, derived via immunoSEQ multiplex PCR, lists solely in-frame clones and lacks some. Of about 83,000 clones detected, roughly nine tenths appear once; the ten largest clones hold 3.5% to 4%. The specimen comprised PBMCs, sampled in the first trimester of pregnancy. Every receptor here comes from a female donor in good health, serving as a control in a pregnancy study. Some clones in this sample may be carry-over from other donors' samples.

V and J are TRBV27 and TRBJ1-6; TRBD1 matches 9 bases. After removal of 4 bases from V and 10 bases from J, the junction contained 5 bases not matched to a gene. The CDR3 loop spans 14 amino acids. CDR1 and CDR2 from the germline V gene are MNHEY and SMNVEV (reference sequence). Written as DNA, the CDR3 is TGTGCCAGCAGTTATGGGACAGGGAGATCACCCCTCCACTTT. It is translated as CASSYGTGRSPLHF.

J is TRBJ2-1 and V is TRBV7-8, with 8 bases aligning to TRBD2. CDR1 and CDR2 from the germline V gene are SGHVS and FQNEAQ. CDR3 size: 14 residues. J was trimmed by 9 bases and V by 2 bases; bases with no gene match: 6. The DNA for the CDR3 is TGTGCCAGCAGCTTATACGGGAGGGCTAGTGAGCAGTTCTTC. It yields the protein CASSLYGRASEQFF.

The CDR3: CASSLVGSQGLYEQYF. The CDR3 nucleotides are TGTGCCAGCAGCTTAGTGGGTTCGCAGGGATTATACGAGCAGTACTTC. V gene TRBV11-2 combines with J gene TRBJ2-7; a weak D match, TRBD1 (5 bases). This CDR3 is 16 amino acids long. The germline V and J ends were trimmed by 1 base and 4 bases, with 17 bases remaining between them. The germline CDR1 and CDR2 sequences are SGHAT and FQNNGV.

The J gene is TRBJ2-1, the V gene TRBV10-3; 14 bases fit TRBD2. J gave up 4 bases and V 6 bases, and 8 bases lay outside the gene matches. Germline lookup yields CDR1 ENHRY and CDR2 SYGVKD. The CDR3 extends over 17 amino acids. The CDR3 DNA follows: TGTGCCATCAGCAATCCGGGACTAGCGGGAGAGTACAATGAGCAGTTCTTC. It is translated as CAISNPGLAGEYNEQFF.

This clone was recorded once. The CDR3 DNA sequence: TGTGCCACCTTTGGGGGACAGGGGAGCAATGGCTACACCTTC. This codes for CATFGGQGSNGYTF. The chain has TRBV25-1 and TRBJ1-2, with 10 bases fitting TRBD1. The CDR3 has 14 residues. Germline lookup yields CDR1 MGHDK and CDR2 SYGVNS. The junction had 11 bases not matched to a gene; V was cut back by 10 bases and J by 6 bases.

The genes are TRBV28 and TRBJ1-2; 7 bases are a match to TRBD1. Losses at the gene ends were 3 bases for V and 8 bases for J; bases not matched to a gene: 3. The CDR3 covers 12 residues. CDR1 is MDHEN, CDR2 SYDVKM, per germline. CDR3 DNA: TGTGCCAGCAGTTTCGACAGGGACGGCTACACCTTC. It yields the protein CASSFDRDGYTF.

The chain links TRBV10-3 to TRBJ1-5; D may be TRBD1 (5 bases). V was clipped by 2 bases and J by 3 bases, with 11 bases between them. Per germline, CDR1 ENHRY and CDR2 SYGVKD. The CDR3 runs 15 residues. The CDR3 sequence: CAISEGARDNQPQHF. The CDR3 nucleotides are TGTGCCATCAGTGAGGGGGCCAGGGACAATCAGCCCCAGCATTTT.

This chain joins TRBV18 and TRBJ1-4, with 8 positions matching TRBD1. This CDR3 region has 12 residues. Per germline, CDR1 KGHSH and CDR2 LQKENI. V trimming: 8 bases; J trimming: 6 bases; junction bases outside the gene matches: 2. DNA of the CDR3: TGTGCCAGCCGGACAGGGCATGAAAAACTGTTTTTT. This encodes CASRTGHEKLFF. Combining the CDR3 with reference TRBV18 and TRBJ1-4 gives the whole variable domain NAGVMQNPRHLVRRRGQEARLRCSPMKGHSHVYWYRQLPEEGLKFMVYLQKENIIDESGMPKERFSAEFPKEGPSILRIQQVVRGDSAAYFCASRTGHEKLFFGSGTQLSVL.

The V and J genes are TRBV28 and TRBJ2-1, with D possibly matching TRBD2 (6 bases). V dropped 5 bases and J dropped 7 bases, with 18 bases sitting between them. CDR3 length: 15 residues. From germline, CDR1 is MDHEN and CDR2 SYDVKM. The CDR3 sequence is CASSPRGGISNEQFF. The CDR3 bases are TGTGCCAGCAGTCCTCGTGGGGGGATTTCGAATGAGCAGTTCTTC. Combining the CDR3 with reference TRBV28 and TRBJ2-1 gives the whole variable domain DVKVTQSSRYLVKRTGEKVFLECVQDMDHENMFWYRQDPGLGLRLIYFSYDVKMKEKGDIPEGYSVSREKKERFSLILESASTNQTSMYLCASSPRGGISNEQFFGPGTRLTVL.

As DNA, the CDR3 is TGTGCCTCAGTAGCGGGAGGGCCACGTGAGACCCAGTACTTC. It is translated as CASVAGGPRETQYF. The chain uses TRBV28 and TRBJ2-5; TRBD2 aligns across 11 bases. V dropped 11 bases and J dropped 5; count of bases not matched to a gene: 10. Germline V lookup: CDR1 MDHEN, CDR2 SYDVKM. The CDR3 sequence is 14 residues long.

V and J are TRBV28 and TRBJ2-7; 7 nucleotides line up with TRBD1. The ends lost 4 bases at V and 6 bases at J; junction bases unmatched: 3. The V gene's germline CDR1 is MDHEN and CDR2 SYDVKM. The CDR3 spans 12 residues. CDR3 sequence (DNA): TGTGCCAGCAGTTACAGGGGAACCGAGCAGTACTTC. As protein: CASSYRGTEQYF.

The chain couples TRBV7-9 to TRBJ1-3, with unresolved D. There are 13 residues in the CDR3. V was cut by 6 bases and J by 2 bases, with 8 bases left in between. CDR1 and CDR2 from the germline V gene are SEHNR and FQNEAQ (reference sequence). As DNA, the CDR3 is TGTGCCAGCAGTATGGGCGCTGGAAACACCATATATTTT. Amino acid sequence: CASSMGAGNTIYF.

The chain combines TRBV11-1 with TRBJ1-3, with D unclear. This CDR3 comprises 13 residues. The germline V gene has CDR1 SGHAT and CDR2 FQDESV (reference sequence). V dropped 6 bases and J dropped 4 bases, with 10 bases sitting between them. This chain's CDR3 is CASSRTQGNTIYF. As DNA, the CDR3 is TGTGCCAGCAGTCGCACTCAAGGAAACACCATATATTTT.

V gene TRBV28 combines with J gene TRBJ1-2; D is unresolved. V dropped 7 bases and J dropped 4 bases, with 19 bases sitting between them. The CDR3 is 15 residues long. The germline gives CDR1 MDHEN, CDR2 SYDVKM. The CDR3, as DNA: TGTGCCAGCAACCCGACCCCCGGGGTGGCCTATGGCTACACCTTC. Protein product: CASNPTPGVAYGYTF.

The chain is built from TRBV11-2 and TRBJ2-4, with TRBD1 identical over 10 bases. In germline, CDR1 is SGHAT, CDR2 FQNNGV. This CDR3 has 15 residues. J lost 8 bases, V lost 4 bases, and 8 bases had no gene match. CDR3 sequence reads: CASSSPRDRGYIQYF. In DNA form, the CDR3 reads TGTGCCAGCAGCTCGCCGCGGGACAGGGGTTACATTCAGTACTTC.

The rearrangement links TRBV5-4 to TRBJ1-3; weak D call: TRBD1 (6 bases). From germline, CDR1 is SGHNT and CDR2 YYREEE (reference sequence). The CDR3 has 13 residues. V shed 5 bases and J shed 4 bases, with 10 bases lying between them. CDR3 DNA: TGTGCCAGCAGTTTTGACAGGGGAAACACCATATATTTT. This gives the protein CASSFDRGNTIYF.

CDR3 nucleotides: TGTGCCAGCGGGGGGGATGGGGGTAAAAAGCAGTATTTT. This encodes CASGGDGGKKQYF. The chain combines TRBV28 with TRBJ2-3; 7 bases match TRBD2. Germline lookup yields CDR1 MDHEN and CDR2 SYDVKM. The CDR3 length is 13 residues. The trim removed 8 bases at V and 11 bases at J, leaving 13 bases unmatched. Full variable domain (missing parts from reference TRBV28 and TRBJ2-3): DVKVTQSSRYLVKRTGEKVFLECVQDMDHENMFWYRQDPGLGLRLIYFSYDVKMKEKGDIPEGYSVSREKKERFSLILESASTNQTSMYLCASGGDGGKKQYFGPGTRLTVL.